The source of this T cell receptor beta chain is a study of blood T cells in healthy people across ages. General study results and limits: The fall in TCR beta diversity per million T cells was roughly linear with age.

This clonotype turned up a few times. Antigen: not known. The use of a sample-barcoded 5' primer and a J-beta primer mix characterized a second PCR of roughly 6 to 11 cycles. Researchers report that a template-switch adaptor with 12 random nucleotides tagged each cDNA molecule. Using its own MiXCR run on the 5' RACE reads, TCRdb lists one record per CDR3 protein. This repertoire shows fewer than 1,000,000 distinct CDR3 sequences, around 43% found once; its top ten account for about a fifth. The sample was blood. This receptor was identified in a man aged 60 to 75 in good health.

CDR3 protein: CASSSTGVTNEKLFF. CDR3 sequence (DNA): TGCGCCAGCAGCTCTACAGGGGTAACTAATGAAAAACTGTTTTTT. The chain is built from TRBV5-1 and TRBJ1-4; 7 bases fit TRBD1. V gave up 3 bases and J gave up 1 base; unmatched junction bases: 3. The CDR3 spans 15 residues. Germline V gene sequence: CDR1 SGHRS, CDR2 YFSETQ.